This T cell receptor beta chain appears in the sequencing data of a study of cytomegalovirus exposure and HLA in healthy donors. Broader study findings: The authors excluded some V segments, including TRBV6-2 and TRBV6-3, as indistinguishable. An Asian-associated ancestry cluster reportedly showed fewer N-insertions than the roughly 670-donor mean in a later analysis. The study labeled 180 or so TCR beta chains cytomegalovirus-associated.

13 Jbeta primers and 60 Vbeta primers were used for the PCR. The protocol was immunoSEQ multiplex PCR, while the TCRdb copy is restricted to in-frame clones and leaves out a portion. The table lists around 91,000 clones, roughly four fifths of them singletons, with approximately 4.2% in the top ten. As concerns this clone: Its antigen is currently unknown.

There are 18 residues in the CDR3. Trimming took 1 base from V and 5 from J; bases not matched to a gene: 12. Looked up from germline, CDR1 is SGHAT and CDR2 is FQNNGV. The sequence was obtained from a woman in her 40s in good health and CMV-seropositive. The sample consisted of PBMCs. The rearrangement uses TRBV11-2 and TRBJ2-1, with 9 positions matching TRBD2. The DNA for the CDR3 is TGTGCCAGCAGCTTAGGAGCCCTTAGCGGGAGAATACACAATGAGCAGTTCTTC. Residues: CASSLGALSGRIHNEQFF.